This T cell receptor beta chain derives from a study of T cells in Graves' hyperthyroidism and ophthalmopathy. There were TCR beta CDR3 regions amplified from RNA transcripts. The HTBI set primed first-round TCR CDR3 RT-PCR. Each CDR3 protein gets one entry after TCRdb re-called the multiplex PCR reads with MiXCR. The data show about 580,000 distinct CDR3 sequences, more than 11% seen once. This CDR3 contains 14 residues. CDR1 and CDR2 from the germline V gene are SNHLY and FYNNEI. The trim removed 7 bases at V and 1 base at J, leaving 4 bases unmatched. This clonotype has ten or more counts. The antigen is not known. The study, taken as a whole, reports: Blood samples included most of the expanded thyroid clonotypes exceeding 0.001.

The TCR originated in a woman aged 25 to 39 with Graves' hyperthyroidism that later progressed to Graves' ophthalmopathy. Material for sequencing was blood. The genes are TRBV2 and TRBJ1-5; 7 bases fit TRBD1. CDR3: CASTQQGSNQPQHF. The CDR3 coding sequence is TGTGCCAGCACACAACAGGGGAGCAATCAGCCCCAGCATTTT.